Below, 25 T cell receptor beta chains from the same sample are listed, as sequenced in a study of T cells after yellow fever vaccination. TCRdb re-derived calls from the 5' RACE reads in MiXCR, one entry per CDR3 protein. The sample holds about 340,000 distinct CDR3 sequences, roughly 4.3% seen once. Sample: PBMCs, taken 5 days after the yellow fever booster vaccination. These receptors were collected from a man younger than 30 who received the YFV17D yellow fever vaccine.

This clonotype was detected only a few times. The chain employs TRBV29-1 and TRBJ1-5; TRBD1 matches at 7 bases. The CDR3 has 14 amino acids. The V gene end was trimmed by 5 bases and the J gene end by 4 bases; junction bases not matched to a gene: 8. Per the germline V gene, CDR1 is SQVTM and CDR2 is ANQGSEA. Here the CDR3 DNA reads TGCAGCGTTCGCTTACAGGGGAAAAATCAGCCCCAGCATTTT. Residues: CSVRLQGKNQPQHF.

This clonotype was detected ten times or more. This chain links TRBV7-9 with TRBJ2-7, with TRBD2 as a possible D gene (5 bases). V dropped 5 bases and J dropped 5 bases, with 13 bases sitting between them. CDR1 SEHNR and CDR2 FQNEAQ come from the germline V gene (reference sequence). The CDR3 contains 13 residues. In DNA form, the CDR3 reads TGTGCCAGCAGCCCACCCCTCGGGGACGAGCAGTACTTC. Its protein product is CASSPPLGDEQYF.

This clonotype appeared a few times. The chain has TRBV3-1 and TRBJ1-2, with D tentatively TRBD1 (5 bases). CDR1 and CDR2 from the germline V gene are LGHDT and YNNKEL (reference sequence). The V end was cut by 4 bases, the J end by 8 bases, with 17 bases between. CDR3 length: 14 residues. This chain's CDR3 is CASSPAAGARGYTF. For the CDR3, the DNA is TGTGCCAGCAGCCCCGCGGCTGGGGCGCGGGGCTACACCTTC.

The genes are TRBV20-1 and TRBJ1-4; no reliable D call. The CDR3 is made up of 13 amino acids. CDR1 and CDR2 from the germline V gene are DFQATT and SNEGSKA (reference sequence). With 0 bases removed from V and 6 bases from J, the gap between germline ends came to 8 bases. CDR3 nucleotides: TGCAGTGCTAGAGAGGCTGGGGATGAAAAACTGTTTTTT. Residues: CSAREAGDEKLFF.

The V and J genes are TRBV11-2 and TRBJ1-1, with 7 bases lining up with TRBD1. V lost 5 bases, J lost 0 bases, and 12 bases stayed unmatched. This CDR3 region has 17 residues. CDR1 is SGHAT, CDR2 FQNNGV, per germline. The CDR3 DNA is TGTGCCAGCAGCACCGGACAGGCCATACCTATGAACACTGAAGCTTTCTTT. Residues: CASSTGQAIPMNTEAFF.

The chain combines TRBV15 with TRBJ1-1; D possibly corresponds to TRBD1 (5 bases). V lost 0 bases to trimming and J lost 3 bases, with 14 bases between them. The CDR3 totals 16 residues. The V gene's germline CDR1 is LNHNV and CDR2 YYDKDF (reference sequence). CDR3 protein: CATSREYGAVDTEAFF. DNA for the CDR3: TGTGCCACCAGCAGAGAATACGGGGCCGTTGACACTGAAGCTTTCTTT. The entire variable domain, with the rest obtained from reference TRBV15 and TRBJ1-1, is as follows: DAMVIQNPRYQVTQFGKPVTLSCSQTLNHNVMYWYQQKSSQAPKLLFHYYDKDFNNEADTPDNFQSRRPNTSFCFLDIRSPGLGDTAMYLCATSREYGAVDTEAFFGQGTRLTVV.

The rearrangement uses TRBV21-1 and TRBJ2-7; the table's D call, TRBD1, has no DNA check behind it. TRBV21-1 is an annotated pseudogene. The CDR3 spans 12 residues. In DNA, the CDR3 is TGTGCCAGCAGCAAAGCGCGTGGGACAGCCTTATTC. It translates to CASSKARGTALF.

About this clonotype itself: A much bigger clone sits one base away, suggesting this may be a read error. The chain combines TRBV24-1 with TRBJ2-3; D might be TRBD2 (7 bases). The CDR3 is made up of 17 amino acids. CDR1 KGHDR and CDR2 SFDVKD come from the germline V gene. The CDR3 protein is CATSDFGGGPPPDAQYF. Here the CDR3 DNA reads TGTGCCACCAGTGATTTCGGCGGGGGCCCCCCCCCAGATGCGCAGTATTTT.

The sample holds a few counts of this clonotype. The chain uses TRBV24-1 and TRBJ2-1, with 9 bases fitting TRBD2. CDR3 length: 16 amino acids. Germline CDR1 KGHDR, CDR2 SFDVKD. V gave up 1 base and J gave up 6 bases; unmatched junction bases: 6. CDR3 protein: CATSDLASGEFNEQFF. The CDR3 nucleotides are TGTGCCACCAGTGATTTAGCTAGCGGGGAGTTCAATGAGCAGTTCTTC.

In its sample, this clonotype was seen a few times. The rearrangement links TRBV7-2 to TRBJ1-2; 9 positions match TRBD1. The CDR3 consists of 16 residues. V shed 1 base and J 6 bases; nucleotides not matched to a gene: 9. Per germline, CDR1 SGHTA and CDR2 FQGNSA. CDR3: CASSLDRGLGYHGYTF. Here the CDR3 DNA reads TGTGCCAGCAGCTTAGACAGGGGGCTTGGCTATCATGGCTACACCTTC.

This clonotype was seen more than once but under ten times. CDR3 in amino acids: CASTERGGQETQYF. CDR3 nucleotide sequence: TGTGCCAGTACCGAAAGGGGAGGACAAGAGACCCAGTACTTC. The rearrangement links TRBV19 to TRBJ2-5; tentatively, D is TRBD2 (6 bases). Trimming pared 7 bases from V and 2 bases from J, leaving 14 bases between. The germline V gene has CDR1 LNHDA and CDR2 SQIVND (reference sequence). This CDR3 contains 14 residues.

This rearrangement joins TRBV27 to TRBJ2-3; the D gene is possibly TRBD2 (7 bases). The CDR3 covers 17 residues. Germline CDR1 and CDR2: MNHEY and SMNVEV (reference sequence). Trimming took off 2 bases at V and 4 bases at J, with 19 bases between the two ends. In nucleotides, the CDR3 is TGTGCCAGCAGTTTAGCCTATGGGGGGGCCGTCGCAGATACGCAGTATTTT. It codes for CASSLAYGGAVADTQYF.

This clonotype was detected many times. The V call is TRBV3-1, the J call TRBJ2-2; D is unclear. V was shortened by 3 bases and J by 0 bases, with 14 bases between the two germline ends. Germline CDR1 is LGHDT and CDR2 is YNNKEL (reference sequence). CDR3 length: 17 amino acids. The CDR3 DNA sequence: TGTGCCAGCAGCCACCGTTATAGGTTTTCGAACACCGGGGAGCTGTTTTTT. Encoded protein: CASSHRYRFSNTGELFF.

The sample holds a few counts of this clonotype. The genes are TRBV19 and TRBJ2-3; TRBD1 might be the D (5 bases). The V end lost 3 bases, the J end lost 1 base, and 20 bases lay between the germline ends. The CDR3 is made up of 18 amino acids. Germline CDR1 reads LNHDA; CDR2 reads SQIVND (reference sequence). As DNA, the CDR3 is TGTGCCAGTAGTATCAGACTTAGGGGCGATACCGGCACAGATACGCAGTATTTT. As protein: CASSIRLRGDTGTDTQYF.

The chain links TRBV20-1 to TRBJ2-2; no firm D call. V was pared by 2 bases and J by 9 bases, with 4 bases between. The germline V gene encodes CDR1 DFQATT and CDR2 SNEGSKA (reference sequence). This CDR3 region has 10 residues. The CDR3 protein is CSARKRELFF. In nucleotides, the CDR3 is TGCAGTGCTAGAAAGCGGGAGCTGTTTTTT.

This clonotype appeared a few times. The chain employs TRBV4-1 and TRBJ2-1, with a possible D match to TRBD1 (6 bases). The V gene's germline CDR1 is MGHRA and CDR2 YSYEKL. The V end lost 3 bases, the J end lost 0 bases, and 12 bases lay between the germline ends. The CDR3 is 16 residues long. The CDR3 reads CASSQTTGSSYNEQFF. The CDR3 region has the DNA TGCGCCAGCAGCCAGACAACAGGGTCCTCCTACAATGAGCAGTTCTTC.

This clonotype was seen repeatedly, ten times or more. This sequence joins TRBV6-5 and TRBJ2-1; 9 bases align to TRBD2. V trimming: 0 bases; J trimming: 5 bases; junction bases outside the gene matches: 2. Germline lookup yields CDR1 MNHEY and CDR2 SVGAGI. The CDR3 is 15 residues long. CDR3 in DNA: TGTGCCAGCAGTTACTCGGGCGGGGGGGACAATGAGCAGTTCTTC. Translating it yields CASSYSGGGDNEQFF.

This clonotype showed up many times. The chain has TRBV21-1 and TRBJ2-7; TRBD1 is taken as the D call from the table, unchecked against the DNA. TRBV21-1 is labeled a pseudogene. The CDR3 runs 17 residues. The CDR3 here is CASTAGDRDSSAYEQYV. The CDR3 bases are TGTGCCAGCACCGCTGGGGACAGGGATTCTAGCGCCTACGAGCAGTACGTC.

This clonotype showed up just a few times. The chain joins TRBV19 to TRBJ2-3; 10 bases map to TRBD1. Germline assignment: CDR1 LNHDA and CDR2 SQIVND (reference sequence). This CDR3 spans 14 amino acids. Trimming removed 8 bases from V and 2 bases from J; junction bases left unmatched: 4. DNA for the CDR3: TGTGCCAGTGGGGACAGGGGAGTCACAGATACGCAGTATTTT. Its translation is CASGDRGVTDTQYF.

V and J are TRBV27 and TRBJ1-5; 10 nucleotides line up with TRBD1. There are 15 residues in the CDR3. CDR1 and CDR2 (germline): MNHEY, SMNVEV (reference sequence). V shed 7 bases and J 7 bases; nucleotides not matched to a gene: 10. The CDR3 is CASKLTGGGGQPQHF. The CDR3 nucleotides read TGTGCCAGCAAACTGACAGGGGGCGGAGGGCAGCCCCAGCATTTT.

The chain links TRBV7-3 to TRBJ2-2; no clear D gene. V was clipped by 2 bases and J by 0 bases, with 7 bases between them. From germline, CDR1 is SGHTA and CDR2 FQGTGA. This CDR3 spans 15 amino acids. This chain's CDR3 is CASSLRGANTGELFF. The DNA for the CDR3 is TGTGCCAGCAGCTTACGTGGGGCGAACACCGGGGAGCTGTTTTTT.

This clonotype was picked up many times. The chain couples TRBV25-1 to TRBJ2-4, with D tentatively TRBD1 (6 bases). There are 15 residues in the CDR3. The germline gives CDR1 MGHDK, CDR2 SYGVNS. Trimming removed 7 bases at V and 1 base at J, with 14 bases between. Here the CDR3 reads CASKALRGAKNIQYF. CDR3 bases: TGTGCCAGCAAAGCCCTCAGGGGCGCCAAAAACATTCAGTACTTC. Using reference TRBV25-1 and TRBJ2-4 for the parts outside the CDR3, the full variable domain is EADIYQTPRYLVIGTGKKITLECSQTMGHDKMYWYQQDPGMELHLIHYSYGVNSTEKGDLSSESTVSRIRTEHFPLTLESARPSHTSQYLCASKALRGAKNIQYFGAGTRLSVL.

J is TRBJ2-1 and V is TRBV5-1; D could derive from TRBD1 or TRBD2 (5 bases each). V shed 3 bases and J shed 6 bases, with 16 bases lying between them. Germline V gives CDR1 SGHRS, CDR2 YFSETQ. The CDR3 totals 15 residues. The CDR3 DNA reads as TGCGCCAGCAGCTCGGGGCAGGGAGACCGCAATGAGCAGTTCTTC. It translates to CASSSGQGDRNEQFF.

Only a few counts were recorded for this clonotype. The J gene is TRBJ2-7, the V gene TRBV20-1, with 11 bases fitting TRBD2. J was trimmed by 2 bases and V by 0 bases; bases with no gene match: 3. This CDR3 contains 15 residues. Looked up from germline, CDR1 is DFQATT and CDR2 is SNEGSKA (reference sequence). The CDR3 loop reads CSARDFSGGAYEQYF. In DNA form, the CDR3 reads TGCAGTGCTAGAGATTTTAGCGGGGGGGCCTACGAGCAGTACTTC.

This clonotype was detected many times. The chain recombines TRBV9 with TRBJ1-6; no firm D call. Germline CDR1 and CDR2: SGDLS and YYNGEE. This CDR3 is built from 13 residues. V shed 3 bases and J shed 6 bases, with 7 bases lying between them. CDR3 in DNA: TGTGCCAGCAGCGCTGAGACTAATTCACCCCTCCACTTT. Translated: CASSAETNSPLHF.